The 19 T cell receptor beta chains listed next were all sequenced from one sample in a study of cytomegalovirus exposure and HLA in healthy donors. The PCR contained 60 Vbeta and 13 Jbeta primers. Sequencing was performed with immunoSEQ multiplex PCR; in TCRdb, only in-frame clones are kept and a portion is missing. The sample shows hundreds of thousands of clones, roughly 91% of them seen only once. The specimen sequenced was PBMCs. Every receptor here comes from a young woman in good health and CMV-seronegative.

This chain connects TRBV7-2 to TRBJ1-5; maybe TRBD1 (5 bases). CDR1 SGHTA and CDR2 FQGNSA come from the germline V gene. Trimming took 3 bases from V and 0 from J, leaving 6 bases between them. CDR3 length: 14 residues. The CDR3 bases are TGTGCCAGCAGCTTCGACAGTAGCAATCAGCCCCAGCATTTT. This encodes CASSFDSSNQPQHF.

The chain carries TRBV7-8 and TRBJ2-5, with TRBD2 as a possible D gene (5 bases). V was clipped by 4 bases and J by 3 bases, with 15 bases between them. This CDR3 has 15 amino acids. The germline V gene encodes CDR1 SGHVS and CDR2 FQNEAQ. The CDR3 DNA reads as TGTGCCAGCAGCTACCAACGGACTGCCAAAGAGACCCAGTACTTC. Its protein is CASSYQRTAKETQYF.

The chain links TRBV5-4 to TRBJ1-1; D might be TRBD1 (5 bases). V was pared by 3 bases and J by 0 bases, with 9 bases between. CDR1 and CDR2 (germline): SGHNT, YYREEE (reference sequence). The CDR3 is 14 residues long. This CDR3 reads CASSSAGLNTEAFF. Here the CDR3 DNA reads TGTGCCAGCAGCTCAGCAGGGTTGAACACTGAAGCTTTCTTT.

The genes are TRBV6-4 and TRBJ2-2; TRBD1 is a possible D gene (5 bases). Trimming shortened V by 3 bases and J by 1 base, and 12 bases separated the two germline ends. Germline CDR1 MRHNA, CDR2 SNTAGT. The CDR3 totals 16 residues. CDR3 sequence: CASSEVRAKNTGELFF. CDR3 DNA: TGTGCCAGCAGTGAGGTCAGGGCCAAGAACACCGGGGAGCTGTTTTTT.

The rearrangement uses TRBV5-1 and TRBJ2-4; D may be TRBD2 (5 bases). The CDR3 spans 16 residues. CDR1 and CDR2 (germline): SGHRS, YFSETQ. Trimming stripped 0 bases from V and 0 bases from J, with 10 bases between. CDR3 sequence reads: CASSLGRGLAKNIQYF. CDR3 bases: TGCGCCAGCAGCTTGGGCCGCGGGTTAGCCAAAAACATTCAGTACTTC.

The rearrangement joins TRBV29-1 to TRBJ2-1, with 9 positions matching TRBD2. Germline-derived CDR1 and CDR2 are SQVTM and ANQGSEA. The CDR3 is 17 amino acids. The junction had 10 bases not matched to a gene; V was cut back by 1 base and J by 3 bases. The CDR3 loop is CSVEVSEVTSGYNEQFF. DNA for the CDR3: TGCAGCGTTGAAGTCTCTGAGGTGACTAGCGGCTACAATGAGCAGTTCTTC.

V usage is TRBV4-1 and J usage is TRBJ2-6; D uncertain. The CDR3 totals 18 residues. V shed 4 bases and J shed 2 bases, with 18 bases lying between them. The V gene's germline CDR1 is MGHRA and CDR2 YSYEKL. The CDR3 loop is CASSPLLTSAPGANVLTF. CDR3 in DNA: TGCGCCAGCAGCCCGCTACTCACTTCTGCTCCTGGGGCCAACGTCCTGACTTTC.

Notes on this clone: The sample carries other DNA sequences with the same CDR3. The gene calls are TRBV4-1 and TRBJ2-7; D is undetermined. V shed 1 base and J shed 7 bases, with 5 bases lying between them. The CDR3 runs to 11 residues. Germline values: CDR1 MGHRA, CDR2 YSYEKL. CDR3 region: CASSQGPEQYF. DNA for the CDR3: TGCGCCAGCAGCCAAGGTCCAGAGCAGTACTTC.

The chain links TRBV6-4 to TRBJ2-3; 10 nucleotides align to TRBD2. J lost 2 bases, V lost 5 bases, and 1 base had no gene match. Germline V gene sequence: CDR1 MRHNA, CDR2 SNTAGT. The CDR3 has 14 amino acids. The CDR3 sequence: CASSSGRATDTQYF. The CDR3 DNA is TGTGCCAGCAGTAGCGGGAGGGCCACAGATACGCAGTATTTT.

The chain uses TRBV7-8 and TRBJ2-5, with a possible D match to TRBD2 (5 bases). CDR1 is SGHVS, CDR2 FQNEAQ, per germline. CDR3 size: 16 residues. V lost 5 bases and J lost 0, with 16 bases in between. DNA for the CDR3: TGTGCCAGCAGCCCCAACCTAGCACCCGACCAAGAGACCCAGTACTTC. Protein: CASSPNLAPDQETQYF.

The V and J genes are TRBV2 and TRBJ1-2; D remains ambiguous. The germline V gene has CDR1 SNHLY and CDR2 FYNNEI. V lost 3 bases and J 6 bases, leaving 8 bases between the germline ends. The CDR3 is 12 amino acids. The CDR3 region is CASSDLGDGYTF. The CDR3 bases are TGTGCCAGCAGTGATCTCGGGGATGGCTACACCTTC.

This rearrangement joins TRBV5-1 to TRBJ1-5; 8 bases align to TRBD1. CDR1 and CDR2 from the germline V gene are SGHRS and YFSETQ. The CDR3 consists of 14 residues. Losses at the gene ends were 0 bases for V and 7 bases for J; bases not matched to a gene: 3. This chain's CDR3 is CASSLAGGEQPQHF. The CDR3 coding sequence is TGCGCCAGCAGCTTGGCAGGGGGCGAACAGCCCCAGCATTTT.

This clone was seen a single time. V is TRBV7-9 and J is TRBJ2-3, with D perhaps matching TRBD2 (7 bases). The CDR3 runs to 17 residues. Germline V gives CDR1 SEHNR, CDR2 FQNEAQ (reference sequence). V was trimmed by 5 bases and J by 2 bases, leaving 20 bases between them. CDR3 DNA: TGTGCCAGCAGCCCCCCGGGGGGCGGGAGTTTCACAGATACGCAGTATTTT. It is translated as CASSPPGGGSFTDTQYF. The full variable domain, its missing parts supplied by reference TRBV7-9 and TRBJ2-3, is DTGVSQNPRHKITKRGQNVTFRCDPISEHNRLYWYRQTLGQGPEFLTYFQNEAQLEKSRLLSDRFSAERPKGSFSTLEIQRTEQGDSAMYLCASSPPGGGSFTDTQYFGPGTRLTVL.

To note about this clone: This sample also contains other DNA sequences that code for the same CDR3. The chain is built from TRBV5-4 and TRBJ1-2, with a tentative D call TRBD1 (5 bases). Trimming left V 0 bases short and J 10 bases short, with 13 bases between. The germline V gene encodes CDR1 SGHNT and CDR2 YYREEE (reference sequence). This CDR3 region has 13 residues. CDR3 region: CASSLGGSPSYTF. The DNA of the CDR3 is TGTGCCAGCAGCTTGGGGGGCTCACCTTCCTACACCTTC.

CDR3 protein: CASGRRNEQYF. The CDR3, as DNA: TGTGCCAGCGGGAGACGTAACGAGCAGTACTTC. The chain couples TRBV5-6 to TRBJ2-7; D is perhaps TRBD2 (5 bases). The CDR3 extends over 11 amino acids. V was trimmed by 7 bases and J by 5 bases, leaving 10 bases between them. CDR1 is SGHDT, CDR2 YYEEEE, per germline. The entire variable domain, with the rest obtained from reference TRBV5-6 and TRBJ2-7, is as follows: DAGVTQSPTHLIKTRGQQVTLRCSPKSGHDTVSWYQQALGQGPQFIFQYYEEEERQRGNFPDRFSGHQFPNYSSELNVNALLLGDSALYLCASGRRNEQYFGPGTRLTVT.

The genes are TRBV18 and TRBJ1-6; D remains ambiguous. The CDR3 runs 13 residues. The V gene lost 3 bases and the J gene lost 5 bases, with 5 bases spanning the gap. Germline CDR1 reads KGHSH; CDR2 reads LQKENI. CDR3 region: CASSPRDNSPLHF. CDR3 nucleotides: TGTGCCAGCTCACCGCGGGATAATTCACCCCTCCACTTT.

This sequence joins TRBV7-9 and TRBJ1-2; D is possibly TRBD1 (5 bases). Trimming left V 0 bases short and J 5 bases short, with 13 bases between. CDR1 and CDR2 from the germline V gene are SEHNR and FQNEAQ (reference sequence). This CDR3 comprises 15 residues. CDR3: CASSLAGEKWYGYTF. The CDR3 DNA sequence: TGTGCCAGCAGCTTAGCAGGGGAAAAGTGGTATGGCTACACCTTC.

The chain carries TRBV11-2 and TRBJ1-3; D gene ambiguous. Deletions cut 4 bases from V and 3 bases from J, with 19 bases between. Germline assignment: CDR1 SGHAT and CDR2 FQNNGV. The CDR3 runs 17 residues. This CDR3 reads CASSSSGGALDGNTIYF. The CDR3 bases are TGTGCCAGCAGCTCCTCCGGCGGTGCCCTGGATGGAAACACCATATATTTT.

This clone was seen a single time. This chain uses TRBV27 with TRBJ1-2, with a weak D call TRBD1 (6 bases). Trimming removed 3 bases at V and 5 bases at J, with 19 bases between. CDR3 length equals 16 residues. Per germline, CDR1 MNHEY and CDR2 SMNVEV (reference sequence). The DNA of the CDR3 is TGTGCCAGCAGTTTGAGATCAGGGGACCCCTATTATGGCTACACCTTC. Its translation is CASSLRSGDPYYGYTF.